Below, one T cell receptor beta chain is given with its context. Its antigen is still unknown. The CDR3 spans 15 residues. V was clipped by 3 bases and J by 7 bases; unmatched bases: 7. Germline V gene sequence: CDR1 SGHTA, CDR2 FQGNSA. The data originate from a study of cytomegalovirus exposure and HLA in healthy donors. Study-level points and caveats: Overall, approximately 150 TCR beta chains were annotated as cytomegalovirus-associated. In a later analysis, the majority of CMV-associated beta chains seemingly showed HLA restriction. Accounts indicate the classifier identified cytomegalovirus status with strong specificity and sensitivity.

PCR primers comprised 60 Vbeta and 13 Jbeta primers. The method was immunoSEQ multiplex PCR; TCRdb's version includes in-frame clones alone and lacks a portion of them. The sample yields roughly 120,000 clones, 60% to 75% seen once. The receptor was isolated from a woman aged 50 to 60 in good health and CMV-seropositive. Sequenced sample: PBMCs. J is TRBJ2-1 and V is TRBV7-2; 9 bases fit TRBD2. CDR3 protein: CASSLAGGLPNEQFF. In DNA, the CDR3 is TGTGCCAGCAGCTTGGCGGGGGGGCTCCCTAATGAGCAGTTCTTC.